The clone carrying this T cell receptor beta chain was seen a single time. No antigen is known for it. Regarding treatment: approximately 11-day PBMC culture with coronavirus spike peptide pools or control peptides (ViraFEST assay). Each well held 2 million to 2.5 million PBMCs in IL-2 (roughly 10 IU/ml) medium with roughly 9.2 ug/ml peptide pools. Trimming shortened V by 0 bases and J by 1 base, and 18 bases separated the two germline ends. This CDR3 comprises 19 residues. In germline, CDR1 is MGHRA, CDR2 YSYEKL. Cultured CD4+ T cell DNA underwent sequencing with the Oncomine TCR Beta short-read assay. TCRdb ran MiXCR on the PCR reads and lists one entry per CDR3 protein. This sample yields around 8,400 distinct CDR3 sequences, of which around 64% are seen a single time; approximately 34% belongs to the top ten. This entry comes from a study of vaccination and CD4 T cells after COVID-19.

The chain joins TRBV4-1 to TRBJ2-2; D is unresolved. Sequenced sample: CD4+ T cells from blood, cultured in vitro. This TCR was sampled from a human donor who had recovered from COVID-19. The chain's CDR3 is CASSQDPILRALNTGELFF. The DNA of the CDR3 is TGCGCCAGCAGCCAAGATCCGATCCTCCGGGCTTTGAACACCGGGGAGCTGTTTTTT.